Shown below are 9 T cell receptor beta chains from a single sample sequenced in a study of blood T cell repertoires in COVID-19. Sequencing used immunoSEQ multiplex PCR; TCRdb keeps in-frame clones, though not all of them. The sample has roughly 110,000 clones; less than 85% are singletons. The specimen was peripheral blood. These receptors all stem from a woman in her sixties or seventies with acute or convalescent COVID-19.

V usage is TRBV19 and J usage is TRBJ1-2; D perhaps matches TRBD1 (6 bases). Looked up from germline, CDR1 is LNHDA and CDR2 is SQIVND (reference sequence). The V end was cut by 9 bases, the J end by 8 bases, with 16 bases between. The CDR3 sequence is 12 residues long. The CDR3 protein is CASVRDNGGYTF. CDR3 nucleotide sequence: TGTGCCAGCGTCCGGGACAACGGCGGCTACACCTTC.

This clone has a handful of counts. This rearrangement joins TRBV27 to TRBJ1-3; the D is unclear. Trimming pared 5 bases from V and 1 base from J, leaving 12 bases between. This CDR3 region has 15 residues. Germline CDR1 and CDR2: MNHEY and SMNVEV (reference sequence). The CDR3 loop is CASSPRGGSGNTIYF. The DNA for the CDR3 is TGTGCCAGCAGTCCGCGGGGTGGATCTGGAAACACCATATATTTT.

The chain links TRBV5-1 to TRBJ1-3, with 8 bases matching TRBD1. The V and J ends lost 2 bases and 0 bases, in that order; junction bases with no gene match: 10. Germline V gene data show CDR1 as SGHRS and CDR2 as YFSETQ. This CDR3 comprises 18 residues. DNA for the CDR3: TGCGCCAGCAGCTTTGGGGGCCGGGACAGGCTCTCTGGAAACACCATATATTTT. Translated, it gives CASSFGGRDRLSGNTIYF.

The CDR3 region is CASSQGGRVNEQFF. DNA for the CDR3: TGCGCCAGCAGCCAAGGCGGGAGAGTAAATGAGCAGTTCTTC. The rearrangement links TRBV4-1 to TRBJ2-1; the match to TRBD2 covers 7 bases. The CDR3 contains 14 residues. The V and J ends lost 1 base and 7 bases, in that order; junction bases with no gene match: 4. Looked up from germline, CDR1 is MGHRA and CDR2 is YSYEKL.

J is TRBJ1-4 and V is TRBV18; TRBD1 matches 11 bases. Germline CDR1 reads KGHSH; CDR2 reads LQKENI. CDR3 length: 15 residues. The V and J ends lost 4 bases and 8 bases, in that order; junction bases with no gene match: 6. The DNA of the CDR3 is TGTGCCAGCTCACTTCGGACAGGGGGCAGGGAAAAACTGTTTTTT. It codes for CASSLRTGGREKLFF.

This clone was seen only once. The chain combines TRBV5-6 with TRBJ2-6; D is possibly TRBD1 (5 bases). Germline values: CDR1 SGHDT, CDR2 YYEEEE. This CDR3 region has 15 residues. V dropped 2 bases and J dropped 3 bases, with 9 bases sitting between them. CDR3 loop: CASSFDSFGANVLTF. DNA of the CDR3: TGTGCCAGCAGCTTCGACAGTTTTGGGGCCAACGTCCTGACTTTC.

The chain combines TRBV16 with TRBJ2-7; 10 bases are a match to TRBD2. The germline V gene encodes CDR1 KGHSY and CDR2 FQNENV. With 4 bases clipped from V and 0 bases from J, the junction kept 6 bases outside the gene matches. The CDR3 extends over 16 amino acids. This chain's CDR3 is CASSLRGTSDSYEQYF. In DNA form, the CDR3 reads TGTGCCAGCAGCCTACGTGGGACTAGCGACTCCTACGAGCAGTACTTC.

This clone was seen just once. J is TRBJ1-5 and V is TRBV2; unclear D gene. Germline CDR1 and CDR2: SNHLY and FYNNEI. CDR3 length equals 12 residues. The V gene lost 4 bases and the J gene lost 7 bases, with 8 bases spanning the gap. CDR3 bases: TGTGCCAGCAGTGTTGGCAGGCAGCCCCAGCATTTT. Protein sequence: CASSVGRQPQHF.

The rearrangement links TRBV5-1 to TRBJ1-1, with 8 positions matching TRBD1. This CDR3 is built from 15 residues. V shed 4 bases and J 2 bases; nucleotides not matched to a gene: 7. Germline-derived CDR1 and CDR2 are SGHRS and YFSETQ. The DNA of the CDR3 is TGCGCCAGCAGCGTACCAGGGGGCATTAACACTGAAGCTTTCTTT. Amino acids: CASSVPGGINTEAFF.